This T cell receptor (beta chain) was sequenced for a study of PD-1 blockade in mismatch repair-deficient tumors (dated by TCRdb to the late 2010s). As for the study more broadly: Between late 2013 and September 2016, 86 consecutive patients with 11 to 12 mismatch repair-deficient cancer types, all previously treated and progressing, were enrolled in the trial. Deep sequencing of TCR CDR3 regions was used to track tumor-associated T cell clones in peripheral blood of patients responding to PD-1 blockade. Points the paper makes about the study in general: After pembrolizumab, tumor-resident clones, which were often undetectable in blood before treatment, expanded rapidly and then contracted, generally ahead of radiologic responses.

Notes on this clone: The antigen this receptor binds is unknown. It has no much larger one-base neighbor in the sample; base qualities were not kept.

Libraries were made using the immunoSEQ multiplex PCR assay. TCRdb stores this immuneACCESS table with in-frame sequences only. Part of the clones is absent; in the studies checked, under half of the shortfall reflects unresolved V genes, and no reason is known for the rest. The sample table shows about 79,000 clones, and approximately 81% are seen once. Approximately 5% of the sample is held by the ten biggest clonotypes. Mismatch repair deficiency was established in every enrolled patient by polymerase chain reaction or immunohistochemistry. Three patients who responded to pembrolizumab therapy underwent TCR sequencing. The phase II trial prospectively evaluated PD-1 blockade with pembrolizumab in advanced mismatch repair-deficient cancers, independent of tissue of origin. Serial peripheral blood T cell samples were collected before and at multiple times after starting PD-1 blockade. Blood sampling time points were reported as weeks after the first dose of pembrolizumab.

From the cysteine up to the phenylalanine, the CDR3 has a length of 14 residues. The CDR3 DNA has 42 bases and is translated from base 1. The CDR1 and CDR2 encoded by the germline V gene (reference sequence) are GTSNPN and SVGIG. V is shortened by 8 bases, J by 4 bases, and the region joining them spans 20 bases. The sequence came from an adult with mismatch repair-deficient cancer. In this chain, TRBV30 is recombined with TRBJ1-2; TRBD1 might be the D gene, on 5 matching bases. Sequences were derived from peripheral blood, sampled 44 weeks after starting pembrolizumab. Read as DNA, the sequence is TGTGCCCAATACGACAGACCCCTGTCCTATGGCTACACCTTC. This sequence encodes CAQYDRPLSYGYTF. The reference TRBV30 and TRBJ1-2 proteins fill in what lies around the CDR3, so the full variable domain reads SQTIHQWPATLVQPVGSPLSLECTVEGTSNPNLYWYRQAAGRGLQLLFYSVGIGQISSEVPQNLSASRPQDRQFILSSKKLLLSDSGFYLCAQYDRPLSYGYTFGSGTRLTVV.